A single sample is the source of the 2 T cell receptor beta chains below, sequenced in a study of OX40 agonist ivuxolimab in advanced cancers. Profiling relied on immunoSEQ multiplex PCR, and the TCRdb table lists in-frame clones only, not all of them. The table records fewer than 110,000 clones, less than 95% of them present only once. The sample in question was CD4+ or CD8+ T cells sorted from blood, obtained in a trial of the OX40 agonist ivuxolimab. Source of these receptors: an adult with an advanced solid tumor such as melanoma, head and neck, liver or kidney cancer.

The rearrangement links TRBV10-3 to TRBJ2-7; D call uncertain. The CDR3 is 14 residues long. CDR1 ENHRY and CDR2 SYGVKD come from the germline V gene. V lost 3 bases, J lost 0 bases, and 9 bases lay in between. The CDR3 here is CAISDERFSYEQYF. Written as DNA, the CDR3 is TGTGCCATCAGTGATGAGAGGTTCTCCTACGAGCAGTACTTC.

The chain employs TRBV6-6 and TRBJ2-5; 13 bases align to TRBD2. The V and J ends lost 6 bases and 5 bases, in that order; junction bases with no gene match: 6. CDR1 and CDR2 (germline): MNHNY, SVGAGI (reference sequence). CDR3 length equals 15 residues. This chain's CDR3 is CASRTSGRAAETQYF. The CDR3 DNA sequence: TGTGCCAGCAGAACTAGCGGGAGGGCCGCTGAGACCCAGTACTTC.